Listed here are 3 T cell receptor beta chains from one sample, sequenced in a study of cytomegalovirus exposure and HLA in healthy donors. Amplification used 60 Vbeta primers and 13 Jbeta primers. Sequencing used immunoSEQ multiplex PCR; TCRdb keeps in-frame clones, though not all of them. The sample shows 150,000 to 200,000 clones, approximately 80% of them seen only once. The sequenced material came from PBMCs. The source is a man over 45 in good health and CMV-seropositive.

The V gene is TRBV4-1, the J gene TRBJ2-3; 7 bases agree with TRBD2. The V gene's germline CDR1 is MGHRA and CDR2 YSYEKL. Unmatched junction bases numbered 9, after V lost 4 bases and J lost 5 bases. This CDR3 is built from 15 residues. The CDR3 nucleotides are TGCGCCAGCAGCCCGCCGGGAGCGGGGAGAGATACGCAGTATTTT. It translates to CASSPPGAGRDTQYF.

The CDR3 DNA reads TGTGCCAGCAGCCAGTTCAGGGGGCTTAGGGGGGAGCAGTACTTC. Translated: CASSQFRGLRGEQYF. This sequence joins TRBV6-5 and TRBJ2-5; TRBD1 matches at 8 bases. This CDR3 has 15 amino acids. V was clipped by 6 bases and J by 11 bases; unmatched bases: 17. Germline V gives CDR1 MNHEY, CDR2 SVGAGI.

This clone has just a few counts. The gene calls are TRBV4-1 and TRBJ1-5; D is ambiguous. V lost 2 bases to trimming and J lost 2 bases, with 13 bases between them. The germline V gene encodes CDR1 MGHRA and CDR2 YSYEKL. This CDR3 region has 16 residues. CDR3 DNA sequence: TGCGCCAGCAGCCAACTAAGTATGGTTGGCAATCAGCCCCAGCATTTT. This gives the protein CASSQLSMVGNQPQHF.